A single sample is the source of the 14 T cell receptor beta chains below, sequenced in a study of blood T cell repertoires in COVID-19. Profiling relied on immunoSEQ multiplex PCR, and the TCRdb table lists in-frame clones only, not all of them. The table includes some 270,000 clones, about four fifths detected once. The sequenced sample consisted of PBMCs or T cells enriched from blood (not recorded which). Receptors originate from a man in his forties or fifties who had recovered from COVID-19.

The chain couples TRBV5-1 to TRBJ1-6; unclear D gene. Per the germline V gene, CDR1 is SGHRS and CDR2 is YFSETQ. The germline V and J ends were trimmed by 4 bases and 0 bases, with 11 bases remaining between them. CDR3 length: 16 residues. This CDR3 reads CASSGPQSSYNSPLHF. CDR3 sequence (DNA): TGCGCCAGCAGCGGGCCCCAGAGCTCCTATAATTCACCCCTCCACTTT.

The chain employs TRBV7-2 and TRBJ2-3, with a weak D call TRBD1 (6 bases). V lost 3 bases, J lost 3 bases, and 10 bases lay in between. Germline lookup yields CDR1 SGHTA and CDR2 FQGNSA. This CDR3 comprises 14 residues. This chain's CDR3 is CASSFRQETDTQYF. CDR3 in DNA: TGTGCCAGCAGCTTCCGACAGGAGACAGATACGCAGTATTTT.

The chain combines TRBV2 with TRBJ2-1; 9 nucleotides match TRBD1. The CDR3 has 16 amino acids. The germline V gene encodes CDR1 SNHLY and CDR2 FYNNEI. The trim removed 6 bases at V and 7 bases at J, leaving 13 bases unmatched. CDR3 amino acids: CASRTPRDRVLNEQFF. As DNA, the CDR3 is TGTGCCAGCAGAACCCCGCGGGACAGGGTCTTAAATGAGCAGTTCTTC.

The rearrangement joins TRBV2 to TRBJ2-7; D perhaps matches TRBD2 (6 bases). Between the trimmed V and J ends, which lost 4 bases and 1 base, there was a span of 17 bases. CDR3 size: 16 residues. Germline loops: CDR1 SNHLY, CDR2 FYNNEI. CDR3 DNA sequence: TGTGCCAGCAGTGGGTTGGCGGGGTTGGGGTCCTACGAGCAGTACTTC. This translates into CASSGLAGLGSYEQYF.

The gene calls are TRBV7-3 and TRBJ2-1; D uncertain. The V and J ends lost 1 base and 4 bases respectively, with 5 bases between them. Germline V gene sequence: CDR1 SGHTA, CDR2 FQGTGA. The CDR3 is 13 amino acids. As DNA, the CDR3 is TGTGCCAGCAGCTTAATAGCTTACAATGAGCAGTTCTTC. Protein sequence: CASSLIAYNEQFF.

This sequence joins TRBV30 and TRBJ1-1; D gene ambiguous. This CDR3 contains 13 residues. Trimming shortened V by 2 bases and J by 1 base, and 8 bases separated the two germline ends. The germline V gene has CDR1 GTSNPN and CDR2 SVGIG (reference sequence). Here the CDR3 reads CAWSPTQNTEAFF. The CDR3 DNA is TGTGCCTGGAGTCCGACTCAGAACACTGAAGCTTTCTTT.

The chain couples TRBV30 to TRBJ2-7, with D tentatively TRBD2 (6 bases). The ends were cut back, 4 bases at V and 6 bases at J, with 16 bases in the middle. There are 13 residues in the CDR3. The germline V gene encodes CDR1 GTSNPN and CDR2 SVGIG (reference sequence). The CDR3 sequence: CAWNMGGRGEQYF. In nucleotides, the CDR3 is TGTGCCTGGAACATGGGGGGTCGAGGCGAGCAGTACTTC.

The chain couples TRBV19 to TRBJ1-3; tentative D call: TRBD1 (5 bases). Trimming took off 5 bases at V and 0 bases at J, with 14 bases between the two ends. This CDR3 has 16 amino acids. The germline CDR1 and CDR2 sequences are LNHDA and SQIVND (reference sequence). Written as DNA, the CDR3 is TGTGCCAGTAGTGTTACAGGCCCGGTCTCTGGAAACACCATATATTTT. Its protein is CASSVTGPVSGNTIYF.

The rearrangement joins TRBV19 to TRBJ2-5; D is possibly TRBD1 (6 bases). This CDR3 comprises 14 residues. V lost 5 bases and J lost 2, with 12 bases in between. Germline V gene lookup returns CDR1 LNHDA and CDR2 SQIVND (reference sequence). The CDR3 bases are TGTGCCAGTAGTCCCAGGACAGCGCAAGAGACCCAGTACTTC. Amino acids: CASSPRTAQETQYF.

This clone was counted at least ten times. This sequence joins TRBV10-1 and TRBJ2-1, with 8 bases lining up with TRBD2. This CDR3 has 16 residues. After removal of 3 bases from V and 2 bases from J, the junction contained 6 bases not matched to a gene. The germline V gene has CDR1 WNHNN and CDR2 SYGVQD (reference sequence). CDR3 sequence (DNA): TGCGCCAGCAGTGACCGGACTAGCCACACCTACAATGAGCAGTTCTTC. Its translation: CASSDRTSHTYNEQFF.

The gene calls are TRBV30 and TRBJ1-4; possible D gene TRBD1, 5 bases. CDR1 is GTSNPN, CDR2 SVGIG, per germline (reference sequence). CDR3 length: 12 residues. V gave up 8 bases and J gave up 8 bases, with 15 bases separating them. The CDR3 sequence is CAQQEAGEKLFF. The CDR3 bases are TGTGCCCAACAAGAGGCAGGGGAAAAACTGTTTTTT.

This chain connects TRBV19 to TRBJ2-1; 7 bases map to TRBD2. V was pared by 7 bases and J by 4 bases, with 7 bases of the junction left unmatched. Looked up from germline, CDR1 is LNHDA and CDR2 is SQIVND (reference sequence). The CDR3 extends over 14 amino acids. CDR3 sequence reads: CASMEASGYNEQFF. The CDR3 DNA reads as TGTGCCAGTATGGAAGCTAGCGGATACAATGAGCAGTTCTTC. Based on the CDR3 plus reference TRBV19 and TRBJ2-1, the full variable domain is DGGITQSPKYLFRKEGQNVTLSCEQNLNHDAMYWYRQDPGQGLRLIYYSQIVNDFQKGDIAEGYSVSREKKESFPLTVTSAQKNPTAFYLCASMEASGYNEQFFGPGTRLTVL.

The J gene is TRBJ2-1, the V gene TRBV27, with TRBD1 matching over 12 bases. CDR1 is MNHEY, CDR2 SMNVEV, per germline (reference sequence). V was pared by 5 bases and J by 15 bases, with 8 bases of the junction left unmatched. The CDR3 extends over 13 amino acids. CDR3 nucleotide sequence: TGTGCCAGCAGTAACCGGGACAGGGGGCAGGTGTTCTTC. Its protein is CASSNRDRGQVFF.

This sequence joins TRBV5-4 and TRBJ2-7, with 10 bases aligning to TRBD2. Germline V lookup: CDR1 SGHNT, CDR2 YYREEE (reference sequence). The CDR3 has 14 amino acids. Trimming took 4 bases from V and 5 from J; bases not matched to a gene: 6. The CDR3 DNA is TGTGCCAGCAGCAACCCTAGCGGGAGCGACGAGCAGTACTTC. This gives the protein CASSNPSGSDEQYF.